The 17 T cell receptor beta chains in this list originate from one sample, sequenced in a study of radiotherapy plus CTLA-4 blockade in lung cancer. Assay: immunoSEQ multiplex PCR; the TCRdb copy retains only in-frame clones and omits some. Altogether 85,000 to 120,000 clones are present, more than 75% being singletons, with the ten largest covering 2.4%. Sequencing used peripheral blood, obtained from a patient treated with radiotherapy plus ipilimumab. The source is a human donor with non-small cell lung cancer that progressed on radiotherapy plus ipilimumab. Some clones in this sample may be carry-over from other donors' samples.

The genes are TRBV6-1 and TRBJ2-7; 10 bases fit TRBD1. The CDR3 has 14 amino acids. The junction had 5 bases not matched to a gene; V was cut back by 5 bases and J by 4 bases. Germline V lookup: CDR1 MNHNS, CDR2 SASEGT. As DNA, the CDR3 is TGTGCCAGCAGTCAGCGGGACAGGGGTTACGAGCAGTACTTC. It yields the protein CASSQRDRGYEQYF.

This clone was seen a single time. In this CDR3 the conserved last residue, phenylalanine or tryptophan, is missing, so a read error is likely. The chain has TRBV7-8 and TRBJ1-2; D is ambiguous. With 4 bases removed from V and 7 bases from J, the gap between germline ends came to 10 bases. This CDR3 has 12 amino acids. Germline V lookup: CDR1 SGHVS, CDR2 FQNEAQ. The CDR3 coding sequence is TGTGCCAGCAGCTCCCGAGAGATTGGCTACACCCTC. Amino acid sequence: CASSSREIGYTL.

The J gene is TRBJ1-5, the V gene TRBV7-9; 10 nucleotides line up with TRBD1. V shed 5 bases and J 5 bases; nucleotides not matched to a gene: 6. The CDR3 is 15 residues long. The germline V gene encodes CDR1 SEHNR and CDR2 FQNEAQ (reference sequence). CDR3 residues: CASSPGTGVHQPQHF. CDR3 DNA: TGTGCCAGCAGCCCGGGGACAGGGGTTCATCAGCCCCAGCATTTT.

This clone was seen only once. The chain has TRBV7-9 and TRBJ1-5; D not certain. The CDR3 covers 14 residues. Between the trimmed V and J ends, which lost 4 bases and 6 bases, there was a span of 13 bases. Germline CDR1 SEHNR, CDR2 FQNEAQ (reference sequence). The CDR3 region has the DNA TGTGCCAGCAGCTCCCAGTCGGTAGGTCAGCCCCAGCATTTT. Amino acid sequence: CASSSQSVGQPQHF.

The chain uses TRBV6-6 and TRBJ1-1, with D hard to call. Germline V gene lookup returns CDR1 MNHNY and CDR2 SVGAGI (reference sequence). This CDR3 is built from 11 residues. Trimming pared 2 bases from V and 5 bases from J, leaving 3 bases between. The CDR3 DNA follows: TGTGCCAGCAGTTACAGGACTGAAGCTTTCTTT. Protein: CASSYRTEAFF.

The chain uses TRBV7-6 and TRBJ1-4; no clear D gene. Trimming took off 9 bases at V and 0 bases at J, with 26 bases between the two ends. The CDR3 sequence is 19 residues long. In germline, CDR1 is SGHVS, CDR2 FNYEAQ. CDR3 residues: CASHTSAGGTLATNEKLFF. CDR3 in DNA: TGTGCCAGTCATACTTCTGCAGGTGGTACCCTTGCAACTAATGAAAAACTGTTTTTT. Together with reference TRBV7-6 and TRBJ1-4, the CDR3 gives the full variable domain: GAGVSQSPRYKVTKRGQDVALRCDPISGHVSLYWYRQALGQGPEFLTYFNYEAQQDKSGLPNDRFSAERPEGSISTLTIQRTEQRDSAMYRCASHTSAGGTLATNEKLFFGSGTQLSVL.

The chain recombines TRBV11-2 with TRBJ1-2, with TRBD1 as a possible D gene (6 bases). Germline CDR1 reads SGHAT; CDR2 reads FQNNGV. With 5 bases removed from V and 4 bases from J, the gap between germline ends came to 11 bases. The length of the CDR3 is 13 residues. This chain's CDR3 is CASSPGQLYGYTF. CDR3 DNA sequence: TGTGCCAGCAGCCCCGGACAGCTCTATGGCTACACCTTC.

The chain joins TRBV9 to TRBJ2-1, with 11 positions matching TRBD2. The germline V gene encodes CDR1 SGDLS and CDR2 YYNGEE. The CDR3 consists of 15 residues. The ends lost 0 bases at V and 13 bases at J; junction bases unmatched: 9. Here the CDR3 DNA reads TGTGCCAGCAGCGTAGTTAGCGGGGGGGTATTAACCCAGTTCTTC. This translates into CASSVVSGGVLTQFF.

The CDR3 coding sequence is TGTGCCAGCAGTTTAAATCTAGCGGGGGACGCAGATACGCAGTATTTT. The encoded protein is CASSLNLAGDADTQYF. The chain links TRBV28 to TRBJ2-3; 10 bases fit TRBD2. The CDR3 contains 16 residues. The trim removed 2 bases at V and 4 bases at J, leaving 6 bases unmatched. CDR1 is MDHEN and CDR2 is SYDVKM in the germline V gene.

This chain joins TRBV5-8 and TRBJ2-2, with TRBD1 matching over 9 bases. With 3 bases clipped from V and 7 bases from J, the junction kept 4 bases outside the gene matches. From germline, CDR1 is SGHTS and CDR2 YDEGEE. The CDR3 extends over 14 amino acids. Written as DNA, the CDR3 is TGTGCCAGCAGCTATACAGGGGGCAACGGGGAGCTGTTTTTT. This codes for CASSYTGGNGELFF.

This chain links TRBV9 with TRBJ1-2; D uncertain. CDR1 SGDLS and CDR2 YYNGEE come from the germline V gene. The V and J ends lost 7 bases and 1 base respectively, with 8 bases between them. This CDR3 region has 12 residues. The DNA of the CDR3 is TGTGCCAGCGAGAATAATAACTATGGCTACACCTTC. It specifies CASENNNYGYTF.

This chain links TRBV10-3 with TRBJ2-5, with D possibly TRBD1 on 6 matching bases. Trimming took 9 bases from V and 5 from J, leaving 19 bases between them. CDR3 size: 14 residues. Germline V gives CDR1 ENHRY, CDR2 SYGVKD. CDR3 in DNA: TGTGCCATTGCTTTGGGCAGGGGTAGGGAGACCCAGTACTTC. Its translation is CAIALGRGRETQYF.

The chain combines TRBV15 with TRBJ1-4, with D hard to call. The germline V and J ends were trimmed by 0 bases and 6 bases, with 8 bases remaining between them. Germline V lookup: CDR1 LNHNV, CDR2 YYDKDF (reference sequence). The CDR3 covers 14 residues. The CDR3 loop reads CATSREPGDEKLFF. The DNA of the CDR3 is TGTGCCACCAGCAGAGAGCCCGGAGATGAAAAACTGTTTTTT.

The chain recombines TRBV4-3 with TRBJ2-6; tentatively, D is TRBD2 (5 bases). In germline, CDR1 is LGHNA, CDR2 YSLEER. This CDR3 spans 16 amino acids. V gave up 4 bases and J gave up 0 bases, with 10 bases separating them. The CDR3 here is CASSPRVSSGANVLTF. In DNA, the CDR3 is TGCGCCAGCAGCCCGCGGGTCAGCTCTGGGGCCAACGTCCTGACTTTC.

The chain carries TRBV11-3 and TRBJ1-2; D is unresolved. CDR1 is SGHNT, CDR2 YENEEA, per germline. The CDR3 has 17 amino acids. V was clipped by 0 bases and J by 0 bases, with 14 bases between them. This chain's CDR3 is CASSLEVSGTTNYGYTF. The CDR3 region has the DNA TGTGCCAGCAGCTTAGAGGTTTCGGGCACAACTAACTATGGCTACACCTTC. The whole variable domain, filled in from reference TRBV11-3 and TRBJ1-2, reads EAGVVQSPRYKIIEKKQPVAFWCNPISGHNTLYWYLQNLGQGPELLIRYENEEAVDDSQLPKDRFSAERLKGVDSTLKIQPAELGDSAVYLCASSLEVSGTTNYGYTFGSGTRLTVV.

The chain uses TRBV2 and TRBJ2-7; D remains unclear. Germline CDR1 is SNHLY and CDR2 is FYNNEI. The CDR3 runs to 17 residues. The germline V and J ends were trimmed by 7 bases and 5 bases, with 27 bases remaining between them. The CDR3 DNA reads TGTGCCAGCAACCCAATAGCTTCTACAGCGAGAATCCACGAGCAGTACTTC. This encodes CASNPIASTARIHEQYF.

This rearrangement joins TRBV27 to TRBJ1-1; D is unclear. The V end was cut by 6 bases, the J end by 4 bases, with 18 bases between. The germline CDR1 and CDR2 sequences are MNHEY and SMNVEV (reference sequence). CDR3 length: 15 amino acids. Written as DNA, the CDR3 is TGTGCCAGCAGCTTCGCGACTACAGCGGGCACTGAAGCTTTCTTT. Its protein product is CASSFATTAGTEAFF.